Listed below are T cell receptor beta chains from one sample, sequenced in a study of a mutant IDH1 vaccine in newly diagnosed glioma. Produced via immunoSEQ multiplex PCR; TCRdb's table is partial and in-frame only. The table lists about 23,000 clones, roughly 80% of them singletons. Antigen specificity for these receptors is unknown. The sequences come from PBMCs, collected from a glioma patient whose treatment included an IDH1 peptide vaccine. These receptors all stem from a man in his forties or fifties with glioma. The CDR3 runs from the conserved cysteine through the conserved F or W. The D gene is left open where the match is weak. Only part of the rows carry a size: once, few, many, or a class if the clone is expanded.

j_call clone_size v_call d_call cdr3_length cdr3_aa cdr3_nt
TRBJ2-1 - TRBV5-4 - 13 CASSHGGHVGKFF TGTGCCAGCAGCCACGGGGGGCACGTCGGGAAGTTCTTC
TRBJ2-7 few TRBV27 - 16 CASSTTSGFGSYEQYF TGTGCCAGCAGTACCACAAGCGGGTTTGGCTCCTACGAGCAGTACTTC
TRBJ1-1 - TRBV6-1 - 14 CASIPLRRNTEAFF TGTGCCAGCATTCCCCTTAGGAGGAACACTGAAGCTTTCTTT
TRBJ2-1 few TRBV7-6 - 16 CASSLGLARGANEQFF TGTGCCAGCAGCTTAGGTTTGGCGAGGGGGGCCAATGAGCAGTTCTTC
TRBJ2-1 - TRBV4-1 TRBD2 13 CASTLAGDNEQFF TGCGCCAGCACGCTAGCGGGTGACAATGAGCAGTTCTTC
TRBJ2-7 - TRBV4-1 TRBD2 15 CASSPTSASSYEQYF TGCGCCAGCAGCCCGACTAGCGCGAGCTCCTACGAGCAGTACTTC
TRBJ2-2 few TRBV7-2 TRBD1 16 CATLMGQGARTGELFF TGTGCCACCCTTATGGGACAGGGGGCGCGTACCGGGGAGCTGTTTTTT
TRBJ1-5 - TRBV2 - 15 CATPRVPASNQPQHF TGTGCCACCCCTCGGGTCCCAGCAAGCAATCAGCCCCAGCATTTT
TRBJ2-2 - TRBV27 - 14 CASSLIRASRELFF TGTGCCAGCAGTTTGATACGGGCCTCGAGGGAGCTGTTTTTT
TRBJ2-7 - TRBV5-6 - 16 CASSLALGTDTYEQYF TGTGCCAGCAGCTTGGCGTTAGGGACGGATACTTACGAGCAGTACTTC
TRBJ1-4 - TRBV7-2 TRBD1 14 CASSSTGALGKLFF TGTGCCAGCAGCTCGACAGGGGCCCTTGGAAAACTGTTTTTT
TRBJ1-5 - TRBV25-1 - 14 CASSEFSGGQPQHF TGTGCCAGCAGTGAATTCTCGGGGGGCCAGCCCCAGCATTTT
TRBJ2-7 - TRBV6-5 TRBD2 14 CASSWGTSGYEQYF TGTGCCAGCAGTTGGGGGACTAGCGGCTACGAGCAGTACTTC
TRBJ1-2 - TRBV5-4 TRBD1 15 CASSLGGTGENGYTF TGTGCCAGCAGCTTGGGTGGGACAGGGGAAAACGGCTACACCTTC
TRBJ2-1 few TRBV5-4 - 15 CASSLGREPYNEQFF TGTGCCAGCAGCTTAGGCAGGGAACCCTACAATGAGCAGTTCTTC
TRBJ2-7 - TRBV4-3 - 15 CASSQETESSYEQYF TGCGCCAGCAGCCAAGAGACAGAGAGCTCCTACGAGCAGTACTTC
TRBJ2-3 - TRBV25-1 - 15 CASSEGLVFTDTQYF TGTGCCAGCAGTGAAGGATTGGTTTTCACAGATACGCAGTATTTT
TRBJ1-1 - TRBV30 - 15 CAWSQVVTVSAEAFF TGTGCCTGGAGCCAGGTCGTCACAGTGAGCGCTGAAGCTTTCTTT
TRBJ2-3 - TRBV10-3 - 15 CAISAAGLYTDTQYF TGTGCCATCAGTGCCGCAGGACTGTACACAGATACGCAGTATTTT
TRBJ2-3 - TRBV4-2 - 15 CASSQESVYTDTQYF TGTGCCAGCAGCCAAGAGTCCGTATACACAGATACGCAGTATTTT
TRBJ1-1 few TRBV5-1 - 15 CASSRIGGKNTEAFF TGCGCCAGCAGCCGGATTGGCGGGAAGAACACTGAAGCTTTCTTT
TRBJ1-5 - TRBV18 TRBD1 14 CASSPAQGGQAQHF TGTGCCAGCTCACCAGCCCAGGGGGGACAAGCCCAGCATTTT
TRBJ2-2 - TRBV19 - 12 CASLRGSGELFF TGTGCCAGTCTCAGGGGTAGCGGGGAGCTGTTTTTT
TRBJ1-6 - TRBV2 - 13 CAGKGGGNSPLHF TGTGCCGGCAAGGGGGGCGGTAATTCACCCCTCCACTTT
TRBJ2-5 - TRBV7-8 - 12 CASSFSKETQYF TGTGCCAGCAGCTTTAGTAAGGAGACCCAGTACTTC
TRBJ1-5 - TRBV7-9 - 15 CASSPGGGGDQPQHF TGTGCCAGCAGCCCGGGGGGGGGTGGGGATCAGCCCCAGCATTTT
TRBJ2-5 - TRBV2 TRBD2 14 CASTDRGGPGDQYF TGTGCCAGCACCGACCGGGGAGGGCCGGGGGACCAGTACTTC
TRBJ1-1 few TRBV2 - 18 CASSEYFIGAPGNTEAFF TGTGCCAGCAGTGAATATTTTATTGGCGCCCCAGGGAACACTGAAGCTTTCTTT
TRBJ1-5 - TRBV5-1 - 14 CASSLEGLNQPQHF TGCGCCAGCAGCTTGGAGGGGCTCAATCAGCCCCAGCATTTT
TRBJ2-2 few TRBV9 - 16 CASSPPIVGYTGELFF TGTGCCAGCAGCCCCCCGATAGTTGGATATACCGGGGAGCTGTTTTTT
TRBJ2-3 - TRBV6-1 - 14 CASRLDGQLVTQYF TGTGCCAGCCGGCTGGACGGGCAACTAGTAACGCAGTATTTT
TRBJ2-5 - TRBV28 - 12 CASSLVGSTQYF TGTGCCAGCAGTTTAGTTGGTTCGACCCAGTACTTC
TRBJ2-3 - TRBV23-1 TRBD2 20 CASSQIRPGTSGRVTDTQYF TGCGCCAGCAGTCAAATCCGTCCCGGGACTAGCGGGAGAGTCACAGATACGCAGTATTTT
TRBJ1-1 - TRBV28 - 13 CASRSGGSTEAFF TGTGCCAGCCGCTCGGGCGGAAGCACTGAAGCTTTCTTT
TRBJ2-3 once TRBV5-1 - 13 CASSTRQTDTQYF TGCGCCAGCAGCACCCGACAGACAGATACGCAGTATTTT
TRBJ2-5 once TRBV14 - 13 CASSQTRVETQYF TGTGCCAGCAGCCAGACCAGGGTGGAGACCCAGTACTTC
TRBJ2-7 - TRBV29-1 TRBD1 13 CSVKGQGYGEQYF TGCAGCGTTAAAGGACAGGGTTACGGCGAGCAGTACTTC
TRBJ1-4 once TRBV5-4 - 14 CASSFRGGSEKLFF TGTGCCAGCAGCTTCCGGGGAGGGAGTGAAAAACTGTTTTTT
TRBJ2-7 few TRBV5-4 - 12 CASSGGTYEQYF TGTGCCAGTAGCGGCGGAACCTACGAGCAGTACTTC
TRBJ1-4 - TRBV9 TRBD1 18 CASSVGTGYRAANEKLFF TGTGCCAGCAGCGTTGGGACAGGGTATCGGGCGGCTAATGAAAAACTGTTTTTT
TRBJ1-5 - TRBV5-1 - 14 CASSLGGGNQPQHF TGCGCCAGCAGCTTAGGAGGGGGCAATCAGCCCCAGCATTTT
TRBJ2-3 - TRBV7-8 TRBD2 14 CASSILGYGGTQYF TGTGCCAGCAGCATCTTAGGGTACGGGGGGACGCAGTATTTT
TRBJ2-4 - TRBV9 TRBD2 18 CASSPSGLAGGLKNIQYF TGTGCCAGCAGCCCTTCGGGACTAGCGGGAGGATTGAAAAACATTCAGTACTTC
TRBJ2-7 - TRBV19 TRBD2 13 CASSRTSSYEQYF TGTGCCAGTAGCCGGACTAGCTCCTACGAGCAGTACTTC
TRBJ1-4 medium-sized TRBV12-5 - 11 CASGALGRLFF TGTGCTAGTGGCGCGCTAGGGAGACTGTTTTTT
TRBJ2-1 - TRBV6-6 TRBD2 16 CASTGLAGGGGNEQFF TGTGCCAGCACCGGACTAGCGGGAGGGGGTGGCAATGAGCAGTTCTTC
TRBJ1-1 few TRBV6-1 TRBD1 13 CASTGQYNTEAFF TGTGCCAGCACGGGACAGTACAACACTGAAGCTTTCTTT
TRBJ2-3 - TRBV5-1 TRBD2 16 CASSLAGLAETNTQYF TGCGCCAGCAGCTTGGCGGGACTAGCGGAAACCAATACGCAGTATTTT
TRBJ2-3 - TRBV5-4 - 14 CASSLGKKADTQYF TGTGCCAGCAGCTTGGGAAAAAAAGCAGATACGCAGTATTTT
TRBJ1-2 - TRBV4-3 - 14 CASSQAGGFYGYTF TGCGCCAGCAGCCAAGCTGGGGGGTTCTATGGCTACACCTTC
TRBJ2-5 - TRBV7-6 - 15 CASSNPVQYQETQYF TGTGCCAGCAGCAACCCCGTGCAGTACCAAGAGACCCAGTACTTC
TRBJ2-3 - TRBV5-1 - 16 CASSHYPGTSTDTQYF TGCGCCAGCAGCCACTACCCAGGCACTAGCACAGATACGCAGTATTTT
TRBJ1-5 - TRBV11-2 TRBD1 18 CASSYGTGTGLENQPQHF TGTGCCAGCAGCTACGGGACAGGGACAGGTTTGGAGAATCAGCCCCAGCATTTT